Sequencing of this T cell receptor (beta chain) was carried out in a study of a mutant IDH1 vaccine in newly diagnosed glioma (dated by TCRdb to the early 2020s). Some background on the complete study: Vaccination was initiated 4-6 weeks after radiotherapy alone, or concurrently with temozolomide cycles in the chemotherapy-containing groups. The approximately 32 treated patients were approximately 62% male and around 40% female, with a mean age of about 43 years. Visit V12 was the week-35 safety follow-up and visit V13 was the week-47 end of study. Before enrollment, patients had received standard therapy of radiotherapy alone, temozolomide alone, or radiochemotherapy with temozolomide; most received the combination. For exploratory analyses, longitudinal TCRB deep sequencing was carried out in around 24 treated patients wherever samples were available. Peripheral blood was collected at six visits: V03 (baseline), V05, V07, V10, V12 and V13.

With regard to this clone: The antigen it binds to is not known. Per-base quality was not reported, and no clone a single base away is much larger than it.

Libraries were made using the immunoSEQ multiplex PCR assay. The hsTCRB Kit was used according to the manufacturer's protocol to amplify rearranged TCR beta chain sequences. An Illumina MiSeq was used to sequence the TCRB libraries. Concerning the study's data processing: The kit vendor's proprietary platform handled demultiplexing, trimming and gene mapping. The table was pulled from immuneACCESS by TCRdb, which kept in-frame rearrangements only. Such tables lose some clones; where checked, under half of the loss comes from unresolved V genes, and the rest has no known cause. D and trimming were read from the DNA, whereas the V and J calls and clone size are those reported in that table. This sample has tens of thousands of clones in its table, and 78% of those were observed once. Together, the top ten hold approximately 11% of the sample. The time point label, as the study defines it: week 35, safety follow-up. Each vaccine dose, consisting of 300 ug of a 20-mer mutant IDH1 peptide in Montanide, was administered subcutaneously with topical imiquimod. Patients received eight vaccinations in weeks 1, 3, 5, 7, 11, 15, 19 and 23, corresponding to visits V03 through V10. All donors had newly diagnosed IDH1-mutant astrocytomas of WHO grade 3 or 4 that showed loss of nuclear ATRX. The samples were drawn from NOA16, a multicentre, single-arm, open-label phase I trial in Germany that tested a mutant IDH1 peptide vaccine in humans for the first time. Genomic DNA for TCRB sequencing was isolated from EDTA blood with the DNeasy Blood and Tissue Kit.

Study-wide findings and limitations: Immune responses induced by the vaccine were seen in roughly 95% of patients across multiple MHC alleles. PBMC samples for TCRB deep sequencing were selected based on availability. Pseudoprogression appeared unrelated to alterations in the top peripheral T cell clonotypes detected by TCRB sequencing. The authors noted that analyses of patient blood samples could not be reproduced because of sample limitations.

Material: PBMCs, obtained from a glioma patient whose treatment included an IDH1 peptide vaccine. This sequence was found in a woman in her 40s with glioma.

This receptor has the CDR3 CASSYNGWDQFF. The DNA reads TGTGCCAGCAGTTACAACGGTTGGGATCAGTTCTTC. Recombination linked TRBV6-5 to TRBJ2-1, with the D segment identity uncertain. Inclusive of the bounding cysteine and phenylalanine, the CDR3 is 12 residues long. The kept DNA is CDR3 alone, 36 bases in frame from the first base. V is clipped by 2 bases and J by 13 bases, and the sequence between their germline boundaries is 12 bases long. From the germline V gene, CDR1 is MNHEY and CDR2 is SVGAGI.